The sequence of this T cell receptor beta chain was determined in a study of blood T cell repertoires in COVID-19. Study-wide context: There were acute and convalescent COVID-19 samples, and they came from the United States, Italy and Spain.

The CDR3 contains 15 residues. The V gene end was trimmed by 7 bases and the J gene end by 2 bases; junction bases not matched to a gene: 7. Germline V gene sequence: CDR1 MNHEY, CDR2 SVGAGI. The method was immunoSEQ multiplex PCR; TCRdb's version includes in-frame clones alone and lacks a portion of them. Among 170,000 or so clones listed, approximately 90% were seen once. Seattle participants joined during active infection and were tracked over time. The J gene is TRBJ2-2, the V gene TRBV6-5, with 7 bases matching TRBD2. This clonotype was obtained from a woman aged 70-85 years with COVID-19, enrolled during active disease. Sequencing used peripheral blood. The CDR3 sequence is CASTMLAANTGELFF. CDR3 bases: TGTGCCAGCACTATGCTAGCGGCAAACACCGGGGAGCTGTTTTTT.